This T cell receptor beta chain was identified in a study of shared clonotypes between healthy human individuals. Notes on the study in general: Around 5% of naive CD4 clonotypes were common to four donors. Non-shared clonotypes displayed generation probabilities falling below those of clonotypes present in all four donors.

V lost 2 bases, J lost 1 base, and 6 bases lay in between. CDR3 length equals 13 residues. Germline CDR1 LNHDA, CDR2 SQIVND (reference sequence). Sequencing used immunoSEQ multiplex PCR; TCRdb keeps in-frame clones, though not all of them. The sample yields about 2,200,000 clones, roughly 91% seen once. This clone was detected only once. Its antigen is unidentified. Naivety among CD8 cells was defined by CD45RO negativity and positive CCR7 selection, thereby excluding terminally differentiated effector memory CD45RA+ cells. Only Caucasian adults living in Nashville, Tennessee served as donors. The sequence derives from a man aged 18 to 29 in good health. Some clones in this sample may be carry-over from other donors' samples. This chain joins TRBV19 and TRBJ2-7; D remains unclear. The sample taken for sequencing was naive CD8+ T cells from PBMCs. The CDR3 nucleotides read TGTGCCAGTAGTATACCGGAGTCCTACGAGCAGTACTTC. Protein product: CASSIPESYEQYF.